This T cell receptor (beta chain) comes out of a study of blood T cell repertoires in COVID-19. Study-level background: Material from acute and convalescent COVID-19 was sourced from the United States, Italy and Spain. T cells, B-cell-depleted T cells, or PBMCs provided the cDNA or gDNA that served as material.

The participants were between about 18 and 90 years old and came from 20 to 30 US areas. TCRdb's copy holds only in-frame clones and misses some; the assay was immunoSEQ multiplex PCR. The table shows about 200,000 clones, with roughly 85% occurring only once. The sequencing sample was made of PBMCs or T cells enriched from blood (not recorded which). The receptor's source is a man aged 40-49 years who had recovered from COVID-19.

The chain's CDR3 is CSVGLAGGPETQYF. The DNA of the CDR3 is TGCAGCGTTGGCTTAGCGGGAGGGCCAGAGACCCAGTACTTC. This chain uses TRBV29-1 with TRBJ2-5, with TRBD2 identical over 11 bases. The CDR3 contains 14 residues. Losses at the gene ends were 4 bases for V and 4 bases for J; bases not matched to a gene: 5. Germline V gene lookup returns CDR1 SQVTM and CDR2 ANQGSEA.